The T cell receptor (beta chain) described here comes from a study of Graves' ophthalmopathy and Graves' hyperthyroidism. Diagnostic conclusions were grounded in clinical symptoms, serum thyroxine, TRAb, thyroid ultrasound and orbital computed tomography. CDR3 length equals 15 residues. The trim removed 6 bases at V and 7 bases at J, leaving 9 bases unmatched. Germline values: CDR1 MGHDK, CDR2 SYGVNS. Amplified material comprised TCR beta CDR3 regions derived from RNA transcripts. Investigators did first-round RT-PCR with HTBI primers, then second-round multiplex PCR. TCRdb re-analysed the multiplex PCR reads in MiXCR, keeping a single row per CDR3 protein. The sample has some 750,000 distinct CDR3 sequences, roughly 40% seen once.

The receptor comes from an adult man with Graves' ophthalmopathy. Specimen: peripheral blood. This rearrangement joins TRBV25-1 to TRBJ2-2; 9 positions agree with TRBD2. The CDR3 reads CASSAGGPIGGELFF. The DNA of the CDR3 is TGTGCCAGCAGCGCGGGAGGGCCTATCGGCGGGGAGCTGTTTTTT.